A selection of T cell receptor beta chains follows, all from one sample in a study of monozygotic twins with inflammatory bowel disease. With the 5' RACE reads reprocessed, TCRdb shows one record per CDR3 protein and no DNA. This table lists fewer than 450,000 distinct CDR3 sequences. The sequencing sample was made of blood. The origin of the receptors is a human donor with ulcerative colitis or Crohn's disease, or a healthy co-twin of an affected twin (not recorded which). CDR3s include the opening cysteine and the closing phenylalanine or tryptophan.

V	J	CDR3
TRBV19	TRBJ2-2	CASSIRVAGFGELFF
TRBV14	TRBJ1-1	CASSPFIRGTTEAFF
TRBV7-2	TRBJ2-2	CASSNPGLHTGELFF
TRBV7-3	TRBJ2-1	CASSLQGWSYNEQFF
TRBV28	TRBJ1-5	CASSLPVTMPHQPQHF
TRBV7-3	TRBJ2-3	CASSPMSSTDTQYF
TRBV7-2	TRBJ2-1	CASSLALSGGRGEQFF
TRBV6-1	TRBJ2-2	CASQGVTNTGELFF
TRBV7-7	TRBJ2-1	CASSLVGQKKVNNEQFF
TRBV7-2	TRBJ1-5	CASSLGQEQPQHF
TRBV24-1	TRBJ2-1	CATSDGPFLGDEQFF
TRBV7-9	TRBJ1-1	CASSSDLASEAFF
TRBV5-1	TRBJ1-1	CASSLALRGGNTEAFF
TRBV4-3	TRBJ1-5	CASSHLLQGNQPQHF
TRBV6-5	TRBJ1-2	CASYTGAYGGYTF
TRBV4-3	TRBJ1-4	CASSQGDAGQTNEKLFF
TRBV5-1	TRBJ1-1	CASGGVGTEAFF
TRBV30	TRBJ2-1	CAWSAGLSSYNEQFF
TRBV3-1	TRBJ2-1	CASSLATGDNEQFF
TRBV7-2	TRBJ2-3	CASSLQRQIADTQYF
TRBV10-3	TRBJ1-1	CAISGQGLAEAFF
TRBV27	TRBJ1-2	CASSLTDVYGYTF
TRBV7-2	TRBJ2-3	CASSFRLAGWMDTQYF
TRBV7-2	TRBJ2-2	CASSSRLGSNTGELFF
TRBV5-6	TRBJ2-3	CASSPTVPTDTQYF
TRBV27	TRBJ2-3	CASSISTGTSGDTDTQYF
TRBV20-1	TRBJ2-7	CSARDEDSSYEQYF
TRBV7-9	TRBJ2-7	CASSPARLAGSSYEQYF
TRBV12-3/TRBV12-4	TRBJ2-7	CASSITGLGEYEQYF
TRBV7-9	TRBJ2-7	CASSFEGGYFYEQYF
TRBV6-5	TRBJ2-7	CASSYGGGAYEQYF
TRBV9	TRBJ2-3	CASSPRGLAVPSTDTQYF
TRBV5-1	TRBJ2-4	CASSLDGGAKNIQYF
TRBV7-2	TRBJ2-2	CASSFVSVTGELFF
TRBV7-2	TRBJ1-2	CASSLASSGLYGYTF